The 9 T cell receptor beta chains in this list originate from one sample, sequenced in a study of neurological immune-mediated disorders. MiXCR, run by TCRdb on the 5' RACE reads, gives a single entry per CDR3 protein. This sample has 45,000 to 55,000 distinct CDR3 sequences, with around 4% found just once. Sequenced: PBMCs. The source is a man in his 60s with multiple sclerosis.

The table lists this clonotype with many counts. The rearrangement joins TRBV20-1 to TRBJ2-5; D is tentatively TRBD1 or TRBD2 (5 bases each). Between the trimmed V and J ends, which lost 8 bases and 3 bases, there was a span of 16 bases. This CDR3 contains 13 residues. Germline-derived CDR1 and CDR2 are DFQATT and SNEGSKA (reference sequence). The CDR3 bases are TGCAGTATGAAGACTGGGGGAGAAGAGACCCAGTACTTC. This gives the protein CSMKTGGEETQYF.

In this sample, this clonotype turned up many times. The CDR3 protein is CSAAGGVQVPIGNRQETQYF. CDR3 coding DNA: TGCAGTGCCGCCGGTGGGGTACAGGTTCCAATCGGGAATCGACAAGAGACCCAGTACTTC. The chain carries TRBV20-1 and TRBJ2-5; D is tentatively TRBD1 or TRBD2 (5 bases each). V was pared by 6 bases and J by 2 bases, with 34 bases between. The germline V gene encodes CDR1 DFQATT and CDR2 SNEGSKA (reference sequence). This CDR3 is 20 amino acids long.

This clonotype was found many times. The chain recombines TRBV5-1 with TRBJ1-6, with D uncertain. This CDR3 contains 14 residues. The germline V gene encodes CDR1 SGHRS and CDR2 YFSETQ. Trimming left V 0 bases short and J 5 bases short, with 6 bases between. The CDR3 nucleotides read TGCGCCAGCAGCTTGGGACCTAATAATTCACCCCTCCACTTT. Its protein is CASSLGPNNSPLHF.

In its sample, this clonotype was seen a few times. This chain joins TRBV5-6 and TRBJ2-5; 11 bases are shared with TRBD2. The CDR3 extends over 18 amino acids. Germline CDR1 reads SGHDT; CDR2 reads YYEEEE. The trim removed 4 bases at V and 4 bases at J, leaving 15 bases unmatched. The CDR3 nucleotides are TGTGCCAGCAGCCCGGGGGCCCTAGCGGGAGGAAGACGAGAGACCCAGTACTTC. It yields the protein CASSPGALAGGRRETQYF.

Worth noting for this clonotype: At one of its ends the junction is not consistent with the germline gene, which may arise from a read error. The CDR3 nucleotides are TGTGCCAGCAGTTTATTGCAGGGGGCCGTCACTGAATCTTTCTTT. Translation gives CASSLLQGAVTESFF. The chain joins TRBV27 to TRBJ1-1; 8 nucleotides line up with TRBD1. Per germline, CDR1 MNHEY and CDR2 SMNVEV (reference sequence). CDR3 length: 15 residues.

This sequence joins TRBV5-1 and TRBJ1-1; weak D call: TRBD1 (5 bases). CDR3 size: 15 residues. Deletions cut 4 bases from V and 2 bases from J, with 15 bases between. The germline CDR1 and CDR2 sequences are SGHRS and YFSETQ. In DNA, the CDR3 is TGCGCCAGCAGCCACAAACGGGGGAGAAACACTGAAGCTTTCTTT. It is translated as CASSHKRGRNTEAFF. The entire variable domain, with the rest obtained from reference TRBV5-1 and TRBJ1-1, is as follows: KAGVTQTPRYLIKTRGQQVTLSCSPISGHRSVSWYQQTPGQGLQFLFEYFSETQRNKGNFPGRFSGRQFSNSRSEMNVSTLELGDSALYLCASSHKRGRNTEAFFGQGTRLTVV.

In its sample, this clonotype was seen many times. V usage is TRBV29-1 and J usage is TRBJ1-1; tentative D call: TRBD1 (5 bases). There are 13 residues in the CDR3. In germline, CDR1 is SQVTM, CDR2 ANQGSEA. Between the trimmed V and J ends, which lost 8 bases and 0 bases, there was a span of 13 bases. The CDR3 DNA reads TGCAGCACCAGTGGGGGGTTGAACACTGAAGCTTTCTTT. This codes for CSTSGGLNTEAFF.

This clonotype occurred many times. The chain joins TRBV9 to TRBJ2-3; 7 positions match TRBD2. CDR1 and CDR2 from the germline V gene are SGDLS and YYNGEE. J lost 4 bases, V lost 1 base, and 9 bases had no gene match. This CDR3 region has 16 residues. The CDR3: CASSVREGGVADTQYF. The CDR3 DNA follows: TGTGCCAGCAGCGTAAGGGAGGGCGGGGTGGCAGATACGCAGTATTTT. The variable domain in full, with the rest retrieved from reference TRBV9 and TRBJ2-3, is DSGVTQTPKHLITATGQRVTLRCSPRSGDLSVYWYQQSLDQGLQFLIQYYNGEERAKGNILERFSAQQFPDLHSELNLSSLELGDSALYFCASSVREGGVADTQYFGPGTRLTVL.

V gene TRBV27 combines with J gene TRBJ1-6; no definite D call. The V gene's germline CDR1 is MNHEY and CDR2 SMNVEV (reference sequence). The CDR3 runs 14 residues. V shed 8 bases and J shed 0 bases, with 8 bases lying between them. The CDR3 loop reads CASGWSSYNSPLHF. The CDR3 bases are TGTGCCAGCGGATGGAGCTCCTATAATTCACCCCTCCACTTT.